Listed here is a single T cell receptor (beta chain). Only a few counts were recorded for this clonotype. Its antigen specificity is not known. Per-base quality was not reported, and no clone a single base away is much larger than it. The data are from a study of T cells after yellow fever vaccination (dated by TCRdb to between 2019 and 2020). Notes on the research overall: Libraries from fractions with low cell numbers were prepared with the SMART-Seq v4 Ultra Low Input RNA kit. To follow T-cell clones before and after both primary and booster YFV17D yellow fever vaccination, bulk TCR alpha and beta repertoires underwent longitudinal sequencing. Two healthy male donors, one aged 18 to 30 and one aged 30 to 40 years, made up the cohort. Blood was collected at multiple timepoints before and after primary and secondary immunization, and bulk PBMC replicates and cell subsets were isolated. Results the study describes overall, beyond this receptor: Computational filtering was required because FACS-sorted repertoires could contain abundant contaminating clonotypes from the bulk population. Compared with the primary T-cell response, the secondary T-cell response was faster but weaker, reaching its peak on day 5 rather than on day 15. After the booster, most clones that had expanded after primary vaccination were detected again (roughly 95% of CD4 and 88% of CD8), suggesting broad maintenance of memory. Only a couple of donors were included in the study, so the extent to which the findings can be generalized is limited. A small fraction of clonotypes showed up in both the CD4 and CD8 compartments, probably as a result of convergent recombination.

TCR cDNA was synthesized by 5'RACE template switching, through which a universal primer site and unique molecular identifiers were introduced. cDNA synthesis was primed from both the TCR alpha and TCR beta constant segments. Library amplification involved two PCR steps, and the second step added sample barcodes and sequencing adapters. Libraries were sequenced on Illumina HiSeq 2500 (2x100 bp) or NovaSeq (2x150 bp). The original pipeline was this. Reads were demultiplexed and collapsed into UMI consensus sequences with MIGEC, and V(D)J alignment was performed with MiXCR. Vaccine-responding clonotypes were identified with edgeR using replicate PBMC samples, with FDR below 0.01 and a log2 fold change above 5 up to day 15 being required. Bulk clonotypes were assigned CD4 or CD8 identity according to which sequenced CD4 or CD8 repertoire held them at higher abundance. TCRdb redid the processing of the public reads, applying fastp at Q25 and MiXCR, and retained in-frame beta chains. CDR3 protein sequences are deduplicated, and each keeps its most common genes and DNA. The V and J calls were determined by TCRdb, not by the authors. Present in this sample are 350,000 or so distinct CDR3 sequences, 8.1% of which were seen just once. Of the sample, 17% falls within the top ten clones.

The treatment or condition tag for this specimen amounts to: live attenuated yellow fever vaccine strain. At each blood-draw timepoint, two biological replicates of bulk PBMCs were collected. A standard Ficoll-Paque protocol was used to isolate PBMCs from peripheral blood. RNA was extracted with TriZol from bulk PBMCs, CD4 and CD8 fractions, and dextramer-positive and dextramer-negative fractions. Inclusive of the bounding cysteine and phenylalanine, the CDR3 is 15 residues long. Solely the CDR3 DNA is kept, with 45 bases framed from the first base. From a lookup of the germline V gene (reference sequence), CDR1 and CDR2 are SEHNR and FQNEAQ. V gives up 1 base and J gives up 0 bases, and the segment between their germline ends measures 9 bases.

The sequence joins TRBV7-9 to TRBJ2-5; the D gene could be TRBD1 or TRBD2, each one agreeing over 5 bases. The TCR originated in a young man who received the YFV17D yellow fever vaccine. Source: PBMCs, taken around 45 days after the first yellow fever vaccination. The CDR3: CASSLVGEYQETQYF. The sequenced DNA: TGTGCCAGCAGCTTAGTGGGGGAGTACCAAGAGACCCAGTACTTC.